The 30 T cell receptor beta chains below all came from one sample that was sequenced in a study of shared clonotypes between healthy human individuals. TCRdb's copy holds only in-frame clones and misses some; the assay was immunoSEQ multiplex PCR. Of some 650,000 clones listed, roughly 97% were seen once; the top ten hold 0.045% to 0.06%. Sequenced: naive CD4+ T cells sorted from blood. Subset defined: CD45RA+ positively selected. Every receptor here comes from a woman aged 30 to 39 in good health.

The chain recombines TRBV19 with TRBJ1-1; D is unresolved. Trimming cost V 6 bases and J 3 bases, with 5 bases left between them. The V gene's germline CDR1 is LNHDA and CDR2 SQIVND (reference sequence). The CDR3 spans 11 residues. CDR3 residues: CASSGDTEAFF. The CDR3 DNA reads TGTGCCAGTAGCGGGGACACTGAAGCTTTCTTT.

This clone has only one observation. The gene calls are TRBV18 and TRBJ2-3, with unresolved D. CDR3 length equals 11 residues. The V end was cut by 5 bases, the J end by 2 bases, with 2 bases between. Germline V CDR1 and CDR2: KGHSH, LQKENI. In DNA form, the CDR3 reads TGTGCCAGCTCAGTCACAGATACGCAGTATTTT. Translated: CASSVTDTQYF.

V is TRBV28 and J is TRBJ2-7; no firm D call. The length of the CDR3 is 15 residues. In germline, CDR1 is MDHEN, CDR2 SYDVKM. The ends were cut back, 5 bases at V and 6 bases at J, with 20 bases in the middle. CDR3 residues: CASSPSQVGSGEQYF. In DNA, the CDR3 is TGTGCCAGCAGTCCCTCCCAAGTGGGCTCAGGCGAGCAGTACTTC.

This clone was observed a few times. J is TRBJ1-5 and V is TRBV11-2; no definite D call. Germline V gene sequence: CDR1 SGHAT, CDR2 FQNNGV. This CDR3 has 14 amino acids. V lost 3 bases and J lost 9, with 15 bases in between. The CDR3 coding sequence is TGTGCCAGCAGCTTGAGGACCCAAGCCGGGCCCCAGCATTTT. Its translation is CASSLRTQAGPQHF.

This clone was observed a single time. The V and J genes are TRBV9 and TRBJ1-4; TRBD1 matches at 7 bases. After removal of 3 bases from V and 5 bases from J, the junction contained 7 bases not matched to a gene. CDR1 is SGDLS, CDR2 YYNGEE, per germline. This CDR3 spans 15 amino acids. CDR3 bases: TGTGCCAGCAGCGGGGGGGACAGAAGAAATGAAAAACTGTTTTTT. This sequence encodes CASSGGDRRNEKLFF.

A single count supports this clone. V gene TRBV19 combines with J gene TRBJ2-3, with 7 bases that match TRBD2. From germline, CDR1 is LNHDA and CDR2 SQIVND (reference sequence). Unmatched junction bases numbered 14, after V lost 2 bases and J lost 0 bases. The CDR3 is 19 amino acids. The CDR3 nucleotides are TGTGCCAGTAGTATAATTGCCAGCGGGGTCCCCATTAGCACAGATACGCAGTATTTT. Protein: CASSIIASGVPISTDTQYF.

This chain links TRBV11-2 with TRBJ1-1, with D tentatively TRBD1 (6 bases). CDR1 is SGHAT, CDR2 FQNNGV, per germline. The CDR3 contains 19 residues. The V and J ends lost 1 base and 0 bases respectively, with 21 bases between them. This CDR3 is CASSLGRGQKNPMNTEAFF. DNA of the CDR3: TGTGCCAGCAGCTTAGGACGTGGACAGAAAAATCCAATGAACACTGAAGCTTTCTTT.

V usage is TRBV10-1 and J usage is TRBJ2-7, with D unresolved. Looked up from germline, CDR1 is WNHNN and CDR2 is SYGVQD (reference sequence). There are 14 residues in the CDR3. V gave up 3 bases and J gave up 2 bases, with 11 bases separating them. The CDR3 region has the DNA TGCGCCAGCAGTGATCGAGACAATACCTACGAGCAGTACTTC. Amino acids: CASSDRDNTYEQYF.

The chain employs TRBV30 and TRBJ1-4, with 7 bases aligning to TRBD1. The germline V gene encodes CDR1 GTSNPN and CDR2 SVGIG (reference sequence). The CDR3 sequence is 15 residues long. V lost 2 bases and J lost 8; bases outside the gene matches: 11. This CDR3 is CAWSPRTGGGEKLFF. CDR3 bases: TGTGCCTGGAGTCCCCGGACGGGAGGGGGCGAAAAACTGTTTTTT.

The chain uses TRBV2 and TRBJ2-3, with 7 bases identical to TRBD2. Germline values: CDR1 SNHLY, CDR2 FYNNEI. The junction had 9 bases not matched to a gene; V was cut back by 6 bases and J by 6 bases. CDR3 length: 14 amino acids. As DNA, the CDR3 is TGTGCCAGCAGGGGGAGACTAGCCCACGATACGCAGTATTTT. Translated: CASRGRLAHDTQYF.

The chain recombines TRBV30 with TRBJ2-1; D is tentatively TRBD1 or TRBD2 (5 bases each). V gave up 3 bases and J gave up 4 bases, with 19 bases separating them. Germline loops: CDR1 GTSNPN, CDR2 SVGIG (reference sequence). This CDR3 contains 16 residues. The CDR3 DNA reads TGTGCCTGGAGGGCTACCCTCGGGACCTATTACAATGAGCAGTTCTTC. This gives the protein CAWRATLGTYYNEQFF. Supplemented by reference TRBV30 and TRBJ2-1, the full variable domain reads SQTIHQWPATLVQPVGSPLSLECTVEGTSNPNLYWYRQAAGRGLQLLFYSVGIGQISSEVPQNLSASRPQDRQFILSSKKLLLSDSGFYLCAWRATLGTYYNEQFFGPGTRLTVL.

The J gene is TRBJ1-5, the V gene TRBV5-1; the D is unclear. Trimming shortened V by 0 bases and J by 7 bases, and 8 bases separated the two germline ends. The CDR3 runs 13 residues. CDR1 is SGHRS, CDR2 YFSETQ, per germline. For the CDR3, the DNA is TGCGCCAGCAGCTTGGCCTCAAGCCAGCCCCAGCATTTT. It is translated as CASSLASSQPQHF.

The chain links TRBV11-3 to TRBJ2-5; unclear D gene. The germline CDR1 and CDR2 sequences are SGHNT and YENEEA. CDR3 length: 12 residues. Trimming left V 7 bases short and J 4 bases short, with 10 bases between. Written as DNA, the CDR3 is TGTGCCAGCAAAGGGAACCGAGAGACCCAGTACTTC. This sequence encodes CASKGNRETQYF.

The chain couples TRBV7-8 to TRBJ2-5; D might be TRBD1 (5 bases). In germline, CDR1 is SGHVS, CDR2 FQNEAQ. Trimming took off 6 bases at V and 5 bases at J, with 16 bases between the two ends. The CDR3 is made up of 14 amino acids. The CDR3 DNA sequence: TGTGCCAGCAGTCAGGCCAGGGCCCCGGAGACCCAGTACTTC. Translation: CASSQARAPETQYF.

V gene TRBV28 combines with J gene TRBJ1-3; D unresolved. V gave up 2 bases and J gave up 4 bases, with 12 bases separating them. Germline V gene lookup returns CDR1 MDHEN and CDR2 SYDVKM. This CDR3 contains 15 residues. The chain's CDR3 is CASSLMGWNGNTIYF. CDR3 DNA: TGTGCCAGCAGTTTAATGGGTTGGAACGGAAACACCATATATTTT.

This clone appeared once. The chain carries TRBV6-5 and TRBJ2-1; 8 bases are a match to TRBD2. V dropped 2 bases and J dropped 7; count of bases not matched to a gene: 7. The CDR3 sequence is 15 residues long. CDR1 is MNHEY and CDR2 is SVGAGI in the germline V gene. The CDR3 reads CASSYAAGALNEQFF. The CDR3 bases are TGTGCCAGCAGTTACGCAGCGGGAGCTTTGAATGAGCAGTTCTTC.

The chain has TRBV2 and TRBJ1-1; D is perhaps TRBD1 (5 bases). Germline loops: CDR1 SNHLY, CDR2 FYNNEI. The germline V and J ends were trimmed by 6 bases and 6 bases, with 20 bases remaining between them. CDR3 size: 15 residues. DNA for the CDR3: TGTGCCAGCAGAGTGGAGGGGATTATTAATGCTGAAGCTTTCTTT. It codes for CASRVEGIINAEAFF.

This clone was detected once. The CDR3 sequence is CASSLGRGNYNEQFF. CDR3 sequence (DNA): TGTGCCAGCAGCTTAGGTAGGGGGAATTACAATGAGCAGTTCTTC. This sequence joins TRBV7-8 and TRBJ2-1; D is possibly TRBD1 (6 bases). The CDR3 runs to 15 residues. V lost 1 base, J lost 4 bases, and 11 bases lay in between. From germline, CDR1 is SGHVS and CDR2 FQNEAQ.

The chain joins TRBV4-2 to TRBJ2-3, with 8 bases lining up with TRBD2. The CDR3 has 17 residues. The V segment lost 3 bases and the J segment 4 bases; nucleotides outside the gene matches: 12. Germline-derived CDR1 and CDR2 are LGHNA and YNFKEQ. This CDR3 reads CASSHWPGTSGADTQYF. CDR3 coding DNA: TGTGCCAGCAGCCATTGGCCCGGGACTAGTGGCGCAGATACGCAGTATTTT.

The V and J genes are TRBV5-4 and TRBJ2-1, with D perhaps TRBD2 (7 bases). CDR1 is SGHNT and CDR2 is YYREEE in the germline V gene (reference sequence). V lost 4 bases to trimming and J lost 1 base, with 15 bases between them. This CDR3 region has 16 residues. The CDR3 sequence: CASSPQGGGSYNEQFF. The CDR3 DNA is TGTGCCAGCAGCCCCCAAGGGGGAGGGTCCTACAATGAGCAGTTCTTC.

The genes are TRBV7-7 and TRBJ2-1; 11 positions agree with TRBD2. Germline V gives CDR1 SSHAT, CDR2 FNYEAQ (reference sequence). This CDR3 is 16 amino acids long. Trimming cost V 5 bases and J 2 bases; bases outside gene matches: 5. The CDR3 here is CASSLGTSGTYNEQFF. The CDR3 region has the DNA TGTGCCAGCAGCCTGGGGACTAGCGGAACCTACAATGAGCAGTTCTTC. The complete variable domain, with remaining parts taken from reference TRBV7-7 and TRBJ2-1, reads GAGVSQSPRYKVTKRGQDVTLRCDPISSHATLYWYQQALGQGPEFLTYFNYEAQPDKSGLPSDRFSAERPEGSISTLTIQRTEQRDSAMYRCASSLGTSGTYNEQFFGPGTRLTVL.

V usage is TRBV28 and J usage is TRBJ2-7, with a tentative D call TRBD1 (5 bases). V was pared by 5 bases and J by 3 bases, with 17 bases between. From germline, CDR1 is MDHEN and CDR2 SYDVKM. The CDR3 loop spans 15 amino acids. Written as DNA, the CDR3 is TGTGCCAGCAGTCCAGGTTTCGCAGGGTACTACGAGCAGTACTTC. It translates to CASSPGFAGYYEQYF.

The V gene is TRBV5-4, the J gene TRBJ2-3; D is undetermined. The CDR3 length is 12 residues. Germline V CDR1 and CDR2: SGHNT, YYREEE (reference sequence). Trimming removed 0 bases from V and 8 bases from J, with 7 bases in between. The CDR3 loop reads CASSLAFTTQYF. In DNA form, the CDR3 reads TGTGCCAGCAGCTTGGCCTTTACTACGCAGTATTTT.

Note on this clone: At the DNA level, this CDR3 is encoded by other sequences in the same sample as well. The rearrangement joins TRBV9 to TRBJ2-3; D remains unclear. The CDR3 has 12 amino acids. Germline values: CDR1 SGDLS, CDR2 YYNGEE. Deletions cut 0 bases from V and 2 bases from J, with 1 base between. Written as DNA, the CDR3 is TGTGCCAGCAGCGTAGCCACAGATACGCAGTATTTT. As protein: CASSVATDTQYF.

The DNA of the CDR3 is TGTGCCAGCAGCTTGGACGGCTATCAGCCCCAGCATTTT. Its translation: CASSLDGYQPQHF. J is TRBJ1-5 and V is TRBV5-4, with D uncertain. CDR3 length: 13 residues. V lost 0 bases to trimming and J lost 5 bases, with 6 bases between them. Germline CDR1 is SGHNT and CDR2 is YYREEE (reference sequence).

This chain connects TRBV2 to TRBJ2-7, with D unclear. Germline-derived CDR1 and CDR2 are SNHLY and FYNNEI. V was shortened by 6 bases and J by 2 bases, with 8 bases between the two germline ends. The CDR3 is 12 residues long. The CDR3 sequence is CASRITAYEQYF. DNA of the CDR3: TGTGCCAGCAGGATAACTGCCTACGAGCAGTACTTC.

The chain joins TRBV18 to TRBJ1-5; a possible D gene is TRBD1 (6 bases). The CDR3 extends over 15 amino acids. V shed 6 bases and J shed 0 bases, with 12 bases lying between them. CDR1 and CDR2 (germline): KGHSH, LQKENI. The CDR3 loop reads CASSSGTTSNQPQHF. Written as DNA, the CDR3 is TGTGCCAGCTCCTCCGGGACAACTAGCAATCAGCCCCAGCATTTT.

This clone is a singleton in its sample. This sequence joins TRBV5-8 and TRBJ2-1, with TRBD2 as a possible D gene (5 bases). The CDR3 runs to 14 residues. CDR1 is SGHTS and CDR2 is YDEGEE in the germline V gene. The ends were cut back, 4 bases at V and 4 bases at J, with 12 bases in the middle. The CDR3 sequence is CASSLIPGYNEQFF. Here the CDR3 DNA reads TGTGCCAGCAGCCTAATCCCGGGGTACAATGAGCAGTTCTTC. Based on the CDR3 plus reference TRBV5-8 and TRBJ2-1, the full variable domain is EAGVTQSPTHLIKTRGQQATLRCSPISGHTSVYWYQQALGLGLQFLLWYDEGEERNRGNFPPRFSGRQFPNYSSELNVNALELEDSALYLCASSLIPGYNEQFFGPGTRLTVL.

This sequence joins TRBV7-9 and TRBJ1-2; the D gene is possibly TRBD1 (6 bases). Germline V gives CDR1 SEHNR, CDR2 FQNEAQ (reference sequence). This CDR3 has 16 amino acids. Trimming took 6 bases from V and 5 from J, leaving 22 bases between them. This CDR3 is CASSYKSRGLWYGYTF. Here the CDR3 DNA reads TGTGCCAGCAGTTATAAATCCAGGGGACTCTGGTATGGCTACACCTTC.

The V call is TRBV2, the J call TRBJ2-1; D is unclear. There are 14 residues in the CDR3. V lost 6 bases to trimming and J lost 2 bases, with 11 bases between them. Germline V gene lookup returns CDR1 SNHLY and CDR2 FYNNEI. The CDR3 nucleotides read TGTGCCAGCAGAGAGGACGGAACCTACAATGAGCAGTTCTTC. It encodes CASREDGTYNEQFF.